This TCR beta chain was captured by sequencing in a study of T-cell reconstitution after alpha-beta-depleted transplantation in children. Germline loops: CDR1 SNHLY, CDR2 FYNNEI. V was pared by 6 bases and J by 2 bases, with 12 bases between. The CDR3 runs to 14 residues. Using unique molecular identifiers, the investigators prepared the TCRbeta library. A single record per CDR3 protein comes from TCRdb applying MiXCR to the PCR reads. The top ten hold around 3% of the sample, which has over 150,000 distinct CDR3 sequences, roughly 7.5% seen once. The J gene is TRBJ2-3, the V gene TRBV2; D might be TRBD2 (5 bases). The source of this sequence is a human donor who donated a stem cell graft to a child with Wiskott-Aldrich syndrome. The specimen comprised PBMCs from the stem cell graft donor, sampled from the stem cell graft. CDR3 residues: CASSSTSNTDTQYF. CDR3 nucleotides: TGTGCCAGCAGCTCTACTAGTAACACAGATACGCAGTATTTT. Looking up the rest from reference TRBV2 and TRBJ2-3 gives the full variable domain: EPEVTQTPSHQVTQMGQEVILRCVPISNHLYFYWYRQILGQKVEFLVSFYNNEISEKSEIFDDQFSVERPDGSNFTLKIRSTKLEDSAMYFCASSSTSNTDTQYFGPGTRLTVL.